What follows is one T cell receptor beta chain and its context. The specificity of this receptor is unknown. No qualities accompany the bases; no much larger clone lies one base away. Whole blood was collected in K2EDTA tubes by collaborating institutions according to the institutions' own protocols. Collaborator samples were shipped for TCRbeta analysis as frozen whole blood, isolated PBMCs, or DNA extracted from either sample type. TCRbeta CDR3 regions were amplified from genomic DNA by means of the immunoSEQ Assay, a bias-controlled multiplex PCR. From the authors' description of their analysis: The number of nucleated cells in each sample was estimated by amplification of reference gene primers within the assay. Sequence reads were collapsed and filtered to measure the absolute abundance of every unique TCRbeta CDR3 rearrangement. For each sample, productive Simpson clonality was calculated by taking the square root of Simpson's diversity index across productive rearrangements. TCRdb took this table from immuneACCESS and kept in-frame rearrangements with V and J called. Such tables lack part of the clones; where checked against another copy, unresolved V genes explain under half of the gap, and the rest is unexplained. The V and J calls and clone size were taken over from that table, and D and trimming were inferred from the DNA. Across this sample there are 90,000 or so clones, with around 91% seen only once. The top ten constitute roughly 4.5% of the sample.

This sample was taken from a study of blood T cell repertoires in COVID-19 (dated by TCRdb to 2020 to 2022). For the study in its entirety: Samples covering the acute and convalescent phases of COVID-19 were provided by collaborators in the United States, Italy and Spain. Where HLA class I and class II types were available, the types were taken from metadata supplied by the sample provider, not from assay-based typing. Deeply sampled blood TCRbeta repertoires from subjects exposed to, actively infected with, or recovered from COVID-19 were included in the dataset. The repertoires were made available in a free public database intended to serve as a resource for research on the immune response to SARS-CoV-2. Samples were obtained from the ongoing ImmuneRACE study (first 160 participants) and from about 1,300 subjects provided by 6 global collaborators. Sample metadata almost always included a de-identified subject ID, COVID-19 status, age in years and sex. The material from the prospective study consisted of cDNA or gDNA derived from T cells, B-cell-depleted T cells, or PBMCs. Overall study outcomes, separate from this receptor: Clinical and demographic metadata were provided uncurated, with the amount varying by source and participant.

CDR1 and CDR2 are drawn from the germline V gene (reference sequence): DFQATT, SNEGSKA. The V and J ends are trimmed by 3 bases and 0 bases, leaving 8 bases between them. The CDR3 spans 14 residues, from the cysteine through the phenylalanine. Left in the record is the CDR3 DNA by itself, 42 bases read in frame from the first base. In this chain, TRBV20-1 is recombined with TRBJ2-2; the D gene lacks a confident call. This sequence originates from a woman of 80 years or more with active or convalescent COVID-19. Sample: peripheral blood. CDR3 reads: CSASPGTNTGELFF. The DNA sequence is given as TGCAGTGCTAGTCCAGGAACGAACACCGGGGAGCTGTTTTTT.